What follows is one T cell receptor beta chain and its context. When the RNA was reverse transcribed, random hexamers were used with an input of roughly 0.45 to 1 ug. TCR beta CDR3 was amplified by immunoSEQ covering 54 Vbeta and 13 Jbeta. One entry per CDR3 protein results from TCRdb running MiXCR on the immunoSEQ multiplex PCR reads. The data contain about 300,000 distinct CDR3 sequences, approximately 91% of them singletons. The T cells that were sequenced for TCR beta were CD8+ and CD4+ cells from blood. Relapsing-remitting disease, either stable or active, was present in the treatment-naive patients who were the multiple sclerosis controls. Negative isolation was used for CD8+ and CD4+ T cells and FACS enrichment for TEMRA cells. The record originates from a study of CD8 T cells in Susac syndrome. Germline V gene lookup returns CDR1 DFQATT and CDR2 SNEGSKA (reference sequence). The CDR3 spans 16 residues.

The sequenced sample consisted of CD8+ T cells from PBMCs. The receptor was derived from a human donor with multiple sclerosis. The chain is built from TRBV20-1 and TRBJ2-3; 12 bases are shared with TRBD2. CDR3 nucleotides: TGCGCAACTAGCGGGGGGCCACCGGCTAGCACAGATACGCAGTATTTT. The encoded protein is CATSGGPPASTDTQYF.